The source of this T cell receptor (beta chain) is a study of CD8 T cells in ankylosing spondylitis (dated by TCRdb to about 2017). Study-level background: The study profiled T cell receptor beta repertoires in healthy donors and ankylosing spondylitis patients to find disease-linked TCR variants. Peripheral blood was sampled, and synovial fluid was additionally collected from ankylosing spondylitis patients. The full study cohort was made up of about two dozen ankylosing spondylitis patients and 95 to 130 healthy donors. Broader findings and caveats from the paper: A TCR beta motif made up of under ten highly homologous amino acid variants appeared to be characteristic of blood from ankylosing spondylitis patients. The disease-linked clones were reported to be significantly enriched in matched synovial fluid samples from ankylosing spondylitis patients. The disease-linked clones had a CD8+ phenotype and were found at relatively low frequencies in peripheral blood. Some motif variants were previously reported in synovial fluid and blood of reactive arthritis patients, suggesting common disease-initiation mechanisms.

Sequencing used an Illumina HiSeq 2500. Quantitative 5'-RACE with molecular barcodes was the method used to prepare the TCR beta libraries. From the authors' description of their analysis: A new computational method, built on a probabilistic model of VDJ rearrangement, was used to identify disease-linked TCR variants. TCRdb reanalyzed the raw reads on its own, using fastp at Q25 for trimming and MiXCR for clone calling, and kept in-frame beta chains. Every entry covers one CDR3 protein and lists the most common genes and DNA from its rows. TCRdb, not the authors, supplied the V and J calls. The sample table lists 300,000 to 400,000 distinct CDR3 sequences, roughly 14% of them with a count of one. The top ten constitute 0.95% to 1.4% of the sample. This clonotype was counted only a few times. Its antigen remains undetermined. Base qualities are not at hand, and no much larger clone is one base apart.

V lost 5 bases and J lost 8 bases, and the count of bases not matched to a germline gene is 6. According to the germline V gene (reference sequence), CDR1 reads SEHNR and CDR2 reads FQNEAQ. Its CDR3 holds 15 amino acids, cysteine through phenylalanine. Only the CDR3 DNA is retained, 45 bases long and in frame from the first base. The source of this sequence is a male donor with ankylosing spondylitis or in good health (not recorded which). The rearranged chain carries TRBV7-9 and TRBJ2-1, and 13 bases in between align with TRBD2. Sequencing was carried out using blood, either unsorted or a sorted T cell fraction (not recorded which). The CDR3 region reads CASSPGLAGIDEQFF. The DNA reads TGTGCCAGCAGCCCGGGACTAGCGGGGATCGATGAGCAGTTCTTC.